These 30 T cell receptor beta chains were sequenced from one sample in a study of shared clonotypes between healthy human individuals. The assay was immunoSEQ multiplex PCR, and TCRdb's table has in-frame clones only and misses some. Found here are about 1.5 million clones, 95% to 99% of them singletons; the top ten hold roughly 0.45%. Sequencing used naive CD4+ T cells sorted from blood. Documented subset: CD45RA+ positively selected. These receptors originate from a young man in good health.

The rearrangement links TRBV7-2 to TRBJ2-7, with D possibly TRBD2 on 5 matching bases. Per germline, CDR1 SGHTA and CDR2 FQGNSA. The CDR3 spans 16 residues. V gave up 2 bases and J gave up 1 base, with 15 bases separating them. Written as DNA, the CDR3 is TGTGCCAGCAGCTTATCCCCGGGCAGCGGTTCCTACGAGCAGTACTTC. It translates to CASSLSPGSGSYEQYF.

Note on this clone: Other DNA sequences within the sample encode an identical CDR3. The chain has TRBV18 and TRBJ2-5; the D is unclear. Germline loops: CDR1 KGHSH, CDR2 LQKENI. This CDR3 is 12 amino acids long. Trimming left V 2 bases short and J 2 bases short, with 3 bases between. CDR3 sequence reads: CASSPGQETQYF. DNA for the CDR3: TGTGCCAGCTCACCAGGGCAAGAGACCCAGTACTTC.

About this clone itself: The sample contains more than one DNA sequence encoding this CDR3. The CDR3 DNA follows: TGTGCCAGCAGCTTTTATCCAAACAGCTACGAGCAGTACTTC. This translates into CASSFYPNSYEQYF. The chain is built from TRBV7-2 and TRBJ2-7; unclear D gene. CDR3 length equals 14 residues. V lost 3 bases, J lost 3 bases, and 12 bases lay in between. The V gene's germline CDR1 is SGHTA and CDR2 FQGNSA.

The V and J genes are TRBV19 and TRBJ1-5, with D tentatively TRBD1 (6 bases). CDR1 and CDR2 from the germline V gene are LNHDA and SQIVND (reference sequence). V lost 5 bases to trimming and J lost 5 bases, with 19 bases between them. The CDR3 runs 16 residues. CDR3 coding DNA: TGTGCCAGTAGTTTCCTCTTACAGGGCCCCCATCAGCCCCAGCATTTT. Its protein is CASSFLLQGPHQPQHF.

The rearrangement joins TRBV18 to TRBJ2-4; 10 nucleotides align to TRBD2. CDR1 and CDR2 (germline): KGHSH, LQKENI. This CDR3 has 19 amino acids. V lost 1 base, J lost 1 base, and 10 bases stayed unmatched. The chain's CDR3 is CASSPLASGSTFAKNIQYF. CDR3 sequence (DNA): TGTGCCAGCTCACCACTAGCTAGCGGGAGCACATTCGCCAAAAACATTCAGTACTTC.

V usage is TRBV2 and J usage is TRBJ1-4, with D uncertain. V shed 7 bases and J shed 12 bases, with 21 bases lying between them. Germline loops: CDR1 SNHLY, CDR2 FYNNEI. The CDR3 is 14 residues long. CDR3 nucleotides: TGTGCCAGCAAAGCACAGACTGGGTCGGAGGAACTGTTTTTT. Its protein is CASKAQTGSEELFF.

The V and J genes are TRBV5-1 and TRBJ1-1; D unclear. The V gene lost 6 bases and the J gene lost 0 bases, with 12 bases spanning the gap. The CDR3 consists of 14 residues. Germline-derived CDR1 and CDR2 are SGHRS and YFSETQ. DNA for the CDR3: TGCGCCAGCAAGCCAGCGGCTTTGAACACTGAAGCTTTCTTT. Residues: CASKPAALNTEAFF.

V and J are TRBV5-1 and TRBJ2-3, with 11 bases that match TRBD2. The germline gives CDR1 SGHRS, CDR2 YFSETQ. This CDR3 spans 19 amino acids. Trimming at V came to 1 base and at J to 0 bases, leaving 10 bases not matched to a gene. In nucleotides, the CDR3 is TGCGCCAGCAGCTTGATGATAGCGGGAGGGATCAGGAGCACAGATACGCAGTATTTT. Translating it yields CASSLMIAGGIRSTDTQYF.

This sequence joins TRBV28 and TRBJ2-1; 8 bases agree with TRBD2. The CDR3 is made up of 16 amino acids. Germline V CDR1 and CDR2: MDHEN, SYDVKM. Trimming took 6 bases from V and 6 from J; bases not matched to a gene: 13. CDR3 loop: CASSYVGRAQSNEQFF. The CDR3 DNA is TGTGCCAGCAGCTATGTCGGGAGGGCACAATCCAATGAGCAGTTCTTC. The variable domain in full, completed from reference TRBV28 and TRBJ2-1, reads DVKVTQSSRYLVKRTGEKVFLECVQDMDHENMFWYRQDPGLGLRLIYFSYDVKMKEKGDIPEGYSVSREKKERFSLILESASTNQTSMYLCASSYVGRAQSNEQFFGPGTRLTVL.

The V call is TRBV6-5, the J call TRBJ2-7, with a tentative D call TRBD1 (6 bases). Per the germline V gene, CDR1 is MNHEY and CDR2 is SVGAGI. Trimming shortened V by 1 base and J by 2 bases, and 9 bases separated the two germline ends. CDR3 length equals 14 residues. The CDR3 DNA reads as TGTGCCAGCAGTTACTGGGACAAGACCTACGAGCAGTACTTC. Translation gives CASSYWDKTYEQYF.

The chain links TRBV6-1 to TRBJ2-2, with TRBD1 identical over 9 bases. This CDR3 comprises 15 residues. V dropped 9 bases and J dropped 5; count of bases not matched to a gene: 10. CDR1 MNHNS and CDR2 SASEGT come from the germline V gene. The CDR3 DNA sequence: TGTGCCAGTGGCCCGTGGACAGGGGTTACCGGGGAGCTGTTTTTT. It encodes CASGPWTGVTGELFF.

The genes are TRBV6-5 and TRBJ1-2; 9 bases agree with TRBD1. This CDR3 is 13 amino acids long. V dropped 6 bases and J dropped 5; count of bases not matched to a gene: 4. CDR1 and CDR2 (germline): MNHEY, SVGAGI. Here the CDR3 reads CASRWDREYGYTF. The CDR3 coding sequence is TGTGCCAGCAGGTGGGACAGGGAGTATGGCTACACCTTC.

The rearrangement joins TRBV7-9 to TRBJ2-7; 13 bases are shared with TRBD2. The junction had 4 bases not matched to a gene; V was cut back by 5 bases and J by 3 bases. The CDR3 runs 15 residues. Germline CDR1 is SEHNR and CDR2 is FQNEAQ (reference sequence). In nucleotides, the CDR3 is TGTGCCAGCAGCAGACTAGCGGGAGGAGACTACGAGCAGTACTTC. Translated: CASSRLAGGDYEQYF.

The chain couples TRBV28 to TRBJ2-1; D gene ambiguous. Germline V gives CDR1 MDHEN, CDR2 SYDVKM. The V and J ends lost 6 bases and 4 bases respectively, with 16 bases between them. The CDR3 covers 15 residues. The DNA of the CDR3 is TGTGCCAGCAGCCCACCCGGAGTCGGGTACAATGAGCAGTTCTTC. The encoded protein is CASSPPGVGYNEQFF.

This clone came up once. CDR3 nucleotide sequence: TGTGCCACCAGCCCACGGACGGAGGCATCCTATGGCTACACCTTC. Translation: CATSPRTEASYGYTF. V and J are TRBV15 and TRBJ1-2; no definite D call. The CDR3 has 15 amino acids. V was trimmed by 5 bases and J by 4 bases, leaving 17 bases between them. Germline V gene lookup returns CDR1 LNHNV and CDR2 YYDKDF (reference sequence).

This sequence joins TRBV28 and TRBJ1-5; maybe TRBD1 (5 bases). The CDR3 runs 12 residues. Trimming removed 11 bases at V and 3 bases at J, with 11 bases between. Germline CDR1 reads MDHEN; CDR2 reads SYDVKM. CDR3 DNA sequence: TGTGCCTACGGGGGTACCAATCAGCCCCAGCATTTT. Its protein product is CAYGGTNQPQHF.

The J gene is TRBJ2-1, the V gene TRBV30; a possible D gene is TRBD2 (6 bases). CDR1 and CDR2 from the germline V gene are GTSNPN and SVGIG (reference sequence). The CDR3 runs to 15 residues. Trimming shortened V by 2 bases and J by 4 bases, and 15 bases separated the two germline ends. The CDR3 is CAWSWGGTVYNEQFF. CDR3 DNA: TGTGCCTGGAGTTGGGGCGGGACGGTATACAATGAGCAGTTCTTC.

The V and J genes are TRBV5-1 and TRBJ2-2, with D possibly TRBD2 on 5 matching bases. The CDR3 spans 15 residues. Germline CDR1 SGHRS, CDR2 YFSETQ. V was cut by 0 bases and J by 3 bases, with 9 bases left in between. The CDR3 reads CASSLGETYTGELFF. DNA of the CDR3: TGCGCCAGCAGCTTGGGGGAGACTTACACCGGGGAGCTGTTTTTT.

CDR3 sequence reads: CASSLAISGLLPYEQYF. The CDR3 DNA reads as TGTGCCAGCAGCTTAGCCATTTCGGGACTCTTGCCTTACGAGCAGTACTTC. The chain uses TRBV7-2 and TRBJ2-7; D may be TRBD2 (6 bases). The CDR3 loop spans 17 amino acids. The germline gives CDR1 SGHTA, CDR2 FQGNSA. The ends were cut back, 0 bases at V and 4 bases at J, with 19 bases in the middle.

Comments on this clone: Other DNA sequences in this sample translate to the same CDR3. The CDR3 loop is CASSVQGTDTQYF. For the CDR3, the DNA is TGTGCCAGCAGCGTACAGGGCACAGATACGCAGTATTTT. The V gene is TRBV9, the J gene TRBJ2-3; no clear D. The CDR3 loop spans 13 amino acids. Between the trimmed V and J ends, which lost 1 base and 1 base, there was a span of 4 bases. Germline assignment: CDR1 SGDLS and CDR2 YYNGEE. The variable domain in full, completed from reference TRBV9 and TRBJ2-3, reads DSGVTQTPKHLITATGQRVTLRCSPRSGDLSVYWYQQSLDQGLQFLIQYYNGEERAKGNILERFSAQQFPDLHSELNLSSLELGDSALYFCASSVQGTDTQYFGPGTRLTVL.

The chain joins TRBV18 to TRBJ2-7; D is possibly TRBD1 (6 bases). The CDR3 extends over 16 amino acids. Germline values: CDR1 KGHSH, CDR2 LQKENI. Deletions cut 2 bases from V and 7 bases from J, with 21 bases between. Here the CDR3 DNA reads TGTGCCAGCTCACCAAATGAGGCAGGGGTGACGGGGGAGCAGTACTTC. Protein sequence: CASSPNEAGVTGEQYF.

This clone showed up just once. The chain is built from TRBV10-2 and TRBJ2-7; D call uncertain. CDR3 length equals 13 residues. The V gene's germline CDR1 is WSHSY and CDR2 SAAADI. V dropped 6 bases and J dropped 4 bases, with 13 bases sitting between them. The CDR3 DNA follows: TGCGCCAGCAGAAGCCCAGTCTCATACGAGCAGTACTTC. This gives the protein CASRSPVSYEQYF.

Note on this clone: Other DNA variants within this sample encode the same CDR3. The J gene is TRBJ1-1, the V gene TRBV7-9; 9 nucleotides line up with TRBD1. Germline CDR1 and CDR2: SEHNR and FQNEAQ (reference sequence). The V segment lost 3 bases and the J segment 3 bases; nucleotides outside the gene matches: 2. This CDR3 is 14 amino acids long. CDR3 coding DNA: TGTGCCAGCAGCTTGAGACAGGGGGACACTGAAGCTTTCTTT. It is translated as CASSLRQGDTEAFF.

The chain combines TRBV5-1 with TRBJ2-4; D is uncertain. Germline assignment: CDR1 SGHRS and CDR2 YFSETQ. The length of the CDR3 is 14 residues. The V end lost 0 bases, the J end lost 1 base, and 5 bases lay between the germline ends. The CDR3 protein is CASSLGPAKNIQYF. CDR3 coding DNA: TGCGCCAGCAGCTTGGGGCCGGCCAAAAACATTCAGTACTTC.

The genes are TRBV5-1 and TRBJ2-7; possibly TRBD1 for D (6 bases). This CDR3 spans 16 amino acids. CDR1 and CDR2 from the germline V gene are SGHRS and YFSETQ. Trimming left V 0 bases short and J 0 bases short, with 13 bases between. DNA for the CDR3: TGCGCCAGCAGCTTGGGCCCAGGGGATAGCTCCTACGAGCAGTACTTC. It codes for CASSLGPGDSSYEQYF.

Here the CDR3 DNA reads TGTGCCAGCAGGCACGGATCTAGCGGGAGTGCCGGGGAGCTGTTTTTT. It specifies CASRHGSSGSAGELFF. The chain has TRBV2 and TRBJ2-2; 10 bases align to TRBD2. The CDR3 has 16 amino acids. Trimming removed 6 bases from V and 6 bases from J; junction bases left unmatched: 10. Germline V gene data show CDR1 as SNHLY and CDR2 as FYNNEI.

The chain carries TRBV28 and TRBJ2-7, with D hard to call. The ends were cut back, 4 bases at V and 0 bases at J, with 13 bases in the middle. The CDR3 has 15 amino acids. The germline V gene encodes CDR1 MDHEN and CDR2 SYDVKM. This CDR3 reads CASSSMGASSYEQYF. For the CDR3, the DNA is TGTGCCAGCAGTTCAATGGGCGCAAGCTCCTACGAGCAGTACTTC.

For this clone: The same CDR3 is also encoded by other DNA sequences in this sample. The chain recombines TRBV5-1 with TRBJ2-3; D is ambiguous. V lost 0 bases and J 0 bases, leaving 5 bases between the germline ends. This CDR3 contains 14 residues. Germline V gives CDR1 SGHRS, CDR2 YFSETQ. The CDR3 loop is CASSLAASTDTQYF. The CDR3 DNA is TGCGCCAGCAGCTTGGCGGCTAGCACAGATACGCAGTATTTT.

This chain links TRBV10-3 with TRBJ2-2, with D tentatively TRBD1 (5 bases). The germline V and J ends were trimmed by 0 bases and 9 bases, with 8 bases remaining between them. The CDR3 is made up of 13 amino acids. Germline V CDR1 and CDR2: ENHRY, SYGVKD. Here the CDR3 DNA reads TGTGCCATCAGTGAGTCGGGGCGCTGGGAGCTGTTTTTT. This gives the protein CAISESGRWELFF.

The rearrangement joins TRBV6-4 to TRBJ2-7, with TRBD2 matching over 11 bases. Germline trimming cut 8 bases from V and 0 bases from J; bases unmatched to any gene: 3. Germline CDR1 and CDR2: MRHNA and SNTAGT. This CDR3 has 14 residues. The CDR3 is CASLLAGDSYEQYF. The CDR3 region has the DNA TGTGCCAGCCTACTAGCGGGAGACTCCTACGAGCAGTACTTC.